The clone carrying this T cell receptor beta chain has more than one count but fewer than ten. Antigen unknown. The CDR3 sequence is 19 residues long. In germline, CDR1 is SGHAT, CDR2 FQDESV (reference sequence). V was pared by 8 bases and J by 1 base, with 14 bases of the junction left unmatched. This record belongs to a study of identical twins. Study observations and caveats: Donors were not followed over many years; analysis was cross-sectional. Clonotypes of the beta chain that were abundant in cord blood carried fewer insertions (memory repertoires showed none).

TCRdb reprocessed the 5' RACE reads via MiXCR and lists one record per CDR3 protein. The sample consists of about 480,000 distinct CDR3 sequences, 13% to 15% of them appearing once. Healthy Caucasian individuals made up all the donors. These data were likewise used in another study, on yellow fever vaccine responses in identical twins.

This receptor was identified in a woman under 30 in good health. The sample consisted of CD4+ T cells sorted from blood. The V and J genes are TRBV11-1 and TRBJ2-1; 13 nucleotides match TRBD2. CDR3 region: CASETNGLAGETSYNEQFF. CDR3 nucleotides: TGTGCCAGCGAGACGAACGGACTAGCGGGAGAAACGTCCTACAATGAGCAGTTCTTC.